This TCR beta chain was recovered during a study of post-analysis software for immune sequencing data. Overall study: The cohort encompassed relapsing-remitting, secondary progressive and progressive-relapsing multiple sclerosis disease courses.

Presence of unique molecular identifiers characterized the TCR beta cDNA libraries. T cells numbering roughly 1 to 10 million yielded a few hundred thousand cDNA molecules. Via MiXCR, TCRdb re-called the PCR reads, giving one row per CDR3 protein. The sample shows approximately 630,000 distinct CDR3 sequences, around 64% of them seen only once. CDR3 length equals 14 residues. With 5 bases removed from V and 0 bases from J, the gap between germline ends came to 8 bases. The V gene's germline CDR1 is SGHAT and CDR2 FQNNGV. General study results and limits: Compared with controls, patients showed significantly lower normalized Chao1 diversity. Co-batched samples clustered tightly together by F measure. Elevated frequency relative to controls characterized several TRBV segments in patients, TRBV5-6, TRBV5-1 and TRBV20-1 among them.

This clonotype has just a few counts. Its antigen remains unknown. Sequenced: blood. The TCR was taken from a girl aged 2 to 9 with multiple sclerosis. V usage is TRBV11-2 and J usage is TRBJ2-4, with TRBD1 as a possible D gene (5 bases). In DNA, the CDR3 is TGTGCCAGCAGCCCAGGGTTAGCCAAAAACATTCAGTACTTC. Its translation: CASSPGLAKNIQYF.